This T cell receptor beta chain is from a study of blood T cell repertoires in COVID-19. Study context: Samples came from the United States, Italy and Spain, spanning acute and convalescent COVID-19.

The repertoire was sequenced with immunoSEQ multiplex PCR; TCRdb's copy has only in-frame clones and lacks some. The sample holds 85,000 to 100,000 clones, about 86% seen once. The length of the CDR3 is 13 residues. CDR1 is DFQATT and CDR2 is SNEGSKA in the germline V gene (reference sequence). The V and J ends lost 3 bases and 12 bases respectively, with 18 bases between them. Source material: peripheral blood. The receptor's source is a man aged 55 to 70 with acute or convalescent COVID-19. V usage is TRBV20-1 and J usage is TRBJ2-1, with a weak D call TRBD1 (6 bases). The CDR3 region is CSASRGGRALQFF. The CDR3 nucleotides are TGCAGTGCTAGTCGTGGGGGCCGGGCTTTGCAGTTCTTC.